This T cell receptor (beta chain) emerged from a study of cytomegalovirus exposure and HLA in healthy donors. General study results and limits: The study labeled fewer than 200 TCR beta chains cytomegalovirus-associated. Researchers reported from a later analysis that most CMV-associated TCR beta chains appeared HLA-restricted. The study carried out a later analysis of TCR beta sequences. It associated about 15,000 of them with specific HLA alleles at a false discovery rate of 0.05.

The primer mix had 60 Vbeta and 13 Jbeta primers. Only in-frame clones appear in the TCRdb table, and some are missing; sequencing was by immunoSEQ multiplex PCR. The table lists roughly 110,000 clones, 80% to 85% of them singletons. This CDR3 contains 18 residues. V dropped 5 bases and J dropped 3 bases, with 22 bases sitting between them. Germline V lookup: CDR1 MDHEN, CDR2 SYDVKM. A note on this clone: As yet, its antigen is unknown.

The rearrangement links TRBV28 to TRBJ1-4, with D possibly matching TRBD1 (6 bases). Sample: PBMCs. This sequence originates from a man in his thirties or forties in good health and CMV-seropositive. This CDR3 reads CASSPEVAGVMANEKLFF. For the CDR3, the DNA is TGTGCCAGCAGTCCGGAAGTGGCAGGGGTAATGGCTAATGAAAAACTGTTTTTT.